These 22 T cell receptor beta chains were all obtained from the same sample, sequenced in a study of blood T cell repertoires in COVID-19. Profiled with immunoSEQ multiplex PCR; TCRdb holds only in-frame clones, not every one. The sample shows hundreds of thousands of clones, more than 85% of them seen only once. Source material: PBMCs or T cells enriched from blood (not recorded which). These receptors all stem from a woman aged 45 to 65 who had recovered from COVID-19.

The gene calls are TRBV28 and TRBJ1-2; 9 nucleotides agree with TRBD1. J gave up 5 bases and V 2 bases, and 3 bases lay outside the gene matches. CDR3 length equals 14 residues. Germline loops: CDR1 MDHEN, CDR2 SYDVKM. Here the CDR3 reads CASSLTGGLYGYTF. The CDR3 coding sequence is TGTGCCAGCAGTTTAACAGGGGGCTTATATGGCTACACCTTC.

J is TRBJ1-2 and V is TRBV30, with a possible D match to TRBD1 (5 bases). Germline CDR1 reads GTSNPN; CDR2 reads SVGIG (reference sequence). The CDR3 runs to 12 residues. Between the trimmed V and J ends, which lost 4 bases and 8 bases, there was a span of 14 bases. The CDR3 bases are TGTGCCTGGACCCTCTCCGGGGGAGGCTACACCTTC. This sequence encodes CAWTLSGGGYTF.

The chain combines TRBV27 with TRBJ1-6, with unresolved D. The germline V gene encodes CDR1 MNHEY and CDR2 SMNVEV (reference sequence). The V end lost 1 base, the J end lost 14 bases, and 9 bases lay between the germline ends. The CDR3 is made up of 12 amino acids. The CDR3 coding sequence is TGTGCCAGCAGTTTATGGGAGGGAACCCTCCACTTT. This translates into CASSLWEGTLHF.

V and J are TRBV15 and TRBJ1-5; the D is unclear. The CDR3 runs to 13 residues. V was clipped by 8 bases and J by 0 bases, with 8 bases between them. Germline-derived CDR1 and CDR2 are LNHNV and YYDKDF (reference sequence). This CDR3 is CATSQFSNQPQHF. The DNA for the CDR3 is TGTGCCACCTCCCAGTTTAGCAATCAGCCCCAGCATTTT.

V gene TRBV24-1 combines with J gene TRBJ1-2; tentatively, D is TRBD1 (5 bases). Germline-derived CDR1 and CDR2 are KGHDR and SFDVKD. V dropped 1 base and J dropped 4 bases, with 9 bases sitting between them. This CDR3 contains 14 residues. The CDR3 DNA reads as TGTGCCACCAGTGATTTCGACAGTCCCTATGGCTACACCTTC. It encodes CATSDFDSPYGYTF.

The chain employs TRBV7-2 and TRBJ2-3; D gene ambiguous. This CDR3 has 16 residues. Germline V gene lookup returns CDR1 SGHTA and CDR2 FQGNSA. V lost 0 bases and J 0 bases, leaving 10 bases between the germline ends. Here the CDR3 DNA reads TGTGCCAGCAGCTTAGCGGCGACTTCTAGCACAGATACGCAGTATTTT. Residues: CASSLAATSSTDTQYF.

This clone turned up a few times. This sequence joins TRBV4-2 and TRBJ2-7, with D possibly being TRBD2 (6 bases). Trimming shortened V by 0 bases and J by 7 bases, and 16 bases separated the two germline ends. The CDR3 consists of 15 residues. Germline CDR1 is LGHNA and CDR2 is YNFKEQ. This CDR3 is CASSQETSTSFEQYF. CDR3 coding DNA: TGTGCCAGCAGCCAAGAGACTAGTACTTCGTTTGAGCAGTACTTC.

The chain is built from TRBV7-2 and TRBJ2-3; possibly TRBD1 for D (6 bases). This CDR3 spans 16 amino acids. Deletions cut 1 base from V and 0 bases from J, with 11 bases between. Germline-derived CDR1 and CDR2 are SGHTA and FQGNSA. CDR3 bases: TGTGCCAGCAGCTTAGTAGGACAGTCTAGCACAGATACGCAGTATTTT. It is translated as CASSLVGQSSTDTQYF.

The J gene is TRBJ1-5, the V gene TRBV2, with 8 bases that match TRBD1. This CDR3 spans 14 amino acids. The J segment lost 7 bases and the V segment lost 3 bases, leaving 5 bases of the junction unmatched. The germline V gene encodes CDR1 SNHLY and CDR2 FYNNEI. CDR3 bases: TGTGCCAGCAGTGACAACAGGGGGGACCAGCCCCAGCATTTT. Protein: CASSDNRGDQPQHF.

The DNA of the CDR3 is TGTGCCAGCAGCCTCTTCCTATTGGATTCACCCCTCCACTTT. Residues: CASSLFLLDSPLHF. The rearrangement links TRBV14 to TRBJ1-6; D uncertain. Trimming shortened V by 4 bases and J by 8 bases, and 12 bases separated the two germline ends. CDR1 is SGHDN, CDR2 FVKESK, per germline. The CDR3 runs 14 residues.

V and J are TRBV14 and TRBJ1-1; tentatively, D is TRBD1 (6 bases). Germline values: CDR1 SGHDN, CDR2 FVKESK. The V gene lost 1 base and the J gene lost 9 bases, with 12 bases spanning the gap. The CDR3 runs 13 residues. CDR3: CASSQVGQPQAFF. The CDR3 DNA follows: TGTGCCAGCAGCCAAGTAGGACAGCCTCAAGCTTTCTTT. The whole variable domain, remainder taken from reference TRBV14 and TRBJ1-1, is EAGVTQFPSHSVIEKGQTVTLRCDPISGHDNLYWYRRVMGKEIKFLLHFVKESKQDESGMPNNRFLAERTGGTYSTLKVQPAELEDSGVYFCASSQVGQPQAFFGQGTRLTVV.

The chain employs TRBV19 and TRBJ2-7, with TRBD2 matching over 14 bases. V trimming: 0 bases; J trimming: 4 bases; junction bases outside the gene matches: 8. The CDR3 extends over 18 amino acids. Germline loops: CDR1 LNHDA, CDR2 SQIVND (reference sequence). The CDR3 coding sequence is TGTGCCAGTAGTATAGATTTTGGACTAGCGGGAGGACTGTACGAGCAGTACTTC. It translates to CASSIDFGLAGGLYEQYF.

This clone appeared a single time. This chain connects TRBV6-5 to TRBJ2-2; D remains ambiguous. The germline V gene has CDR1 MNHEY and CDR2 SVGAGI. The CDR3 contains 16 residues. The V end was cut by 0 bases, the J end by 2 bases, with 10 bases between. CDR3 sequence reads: CASSYSVSSNTGELFF. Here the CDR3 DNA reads TGTGCCAGCAGTTACTCTGTGTCGTCCAACACCGGGGAGCTGTTTTTT.

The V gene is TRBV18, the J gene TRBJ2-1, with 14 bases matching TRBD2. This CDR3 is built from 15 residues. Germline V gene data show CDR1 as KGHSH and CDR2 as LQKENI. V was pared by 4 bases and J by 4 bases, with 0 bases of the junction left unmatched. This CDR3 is CASSRLAGGYNEQFF. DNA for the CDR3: TGTGCCAGCTCACGACTAGCGGGAGGGTACAATGAGCAGTTCTTC.

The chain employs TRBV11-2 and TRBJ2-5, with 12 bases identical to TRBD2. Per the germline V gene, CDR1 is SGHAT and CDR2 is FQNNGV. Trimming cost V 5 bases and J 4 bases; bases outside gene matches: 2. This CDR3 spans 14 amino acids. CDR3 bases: TGTGCCAGCAGCGCGGGACTAGCGGGAGAGACCCAGTACTTC. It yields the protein CASSAGLAGETQYF.

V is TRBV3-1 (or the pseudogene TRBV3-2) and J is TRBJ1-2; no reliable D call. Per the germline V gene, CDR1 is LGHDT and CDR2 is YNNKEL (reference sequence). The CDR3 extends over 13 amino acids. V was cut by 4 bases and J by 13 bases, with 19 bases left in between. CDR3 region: CASSPNGAVSGTF. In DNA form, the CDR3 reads TGTGCCAGCAGCCCGAATGGAGCGGTGAGTGGCACCTTC.

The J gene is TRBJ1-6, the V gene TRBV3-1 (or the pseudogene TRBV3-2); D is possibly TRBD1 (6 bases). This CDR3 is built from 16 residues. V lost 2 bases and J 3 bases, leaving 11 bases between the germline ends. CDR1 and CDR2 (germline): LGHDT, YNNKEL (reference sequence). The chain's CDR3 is CASSQYRVVYNSPLHF. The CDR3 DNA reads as TGTGCCAGCAGCCAATACAGGGTAGTCTATAATTCACCCCTCCACTTT.

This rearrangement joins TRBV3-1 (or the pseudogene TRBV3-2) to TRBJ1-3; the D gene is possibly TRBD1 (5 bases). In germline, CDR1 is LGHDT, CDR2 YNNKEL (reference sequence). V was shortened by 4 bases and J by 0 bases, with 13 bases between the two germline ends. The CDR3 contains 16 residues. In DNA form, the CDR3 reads TGTGCCAGCAGCCGACAGACGGCAGACTCTGGAAACACCATATATTTT. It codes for CASSRQTADSGNTIYF.

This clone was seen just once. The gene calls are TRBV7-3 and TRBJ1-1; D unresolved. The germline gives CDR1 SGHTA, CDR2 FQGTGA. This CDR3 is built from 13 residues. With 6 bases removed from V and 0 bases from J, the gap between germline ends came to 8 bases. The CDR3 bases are TGTGCCAGCAGTTTCCGTGTGAACACTGAAGCTTTCTTT. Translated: CASSFRVNTEAFF.

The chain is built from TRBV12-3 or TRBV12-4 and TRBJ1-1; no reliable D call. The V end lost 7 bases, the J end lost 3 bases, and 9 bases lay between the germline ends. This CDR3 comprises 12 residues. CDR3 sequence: CASIARDTEAFF. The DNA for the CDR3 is TGTGCCAGCATCGCGCGGGACACTGAAGCTTTCTTT.

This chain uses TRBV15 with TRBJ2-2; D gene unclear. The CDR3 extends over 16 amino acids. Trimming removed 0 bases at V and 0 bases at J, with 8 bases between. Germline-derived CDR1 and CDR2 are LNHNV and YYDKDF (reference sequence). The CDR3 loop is CATSRDLIPNTGELFF. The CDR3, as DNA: TGTGCCACCAGCAGAGATCTAATCCCGAACACCGGGGAGCTGTTTTTT.

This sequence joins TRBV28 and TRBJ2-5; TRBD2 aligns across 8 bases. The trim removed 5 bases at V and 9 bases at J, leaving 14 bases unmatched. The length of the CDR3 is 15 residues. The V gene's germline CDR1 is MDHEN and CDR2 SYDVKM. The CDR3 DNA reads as TGTGCCAGCAGTACTCCCGGGACTAGAGAAAGGGCCCAGTACTTC. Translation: CASSTPGTRERAQYF. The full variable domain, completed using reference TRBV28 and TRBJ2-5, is DVKVTQSSRYLVKRTGEKVFLECVQDMDHENMFWYRQDPGLGLRLIYFSYDVKMKEKGDIPEGYSVSREKKERFSLILESASTNQTSMYLCASSTPGTRERAQYFGPGTRLLVL.